This T cell receptor beta chain was identified during a study of identifying expanded T cells in peripheral blood. A note on this clone: The antigen remains unidentified.

TCRdb's table, derived via immunoSEQ multiplex PCR, lists solely in-frame clones and lacks some. The table shows about 90,000 clones, with around 83% occurring only once. The study, taken as a whole, reports: Technical replicates showed around 1.2 changed clones; two weeks approximately 16; four weeks 19.

This CDR3 has 13 amino acids. CDR1 is MNHEY and CDR2 is SMNVEV in the germline V gene (reference sequence). The V end lost 3 bases, the J end lost 3 bases, and 7 bases lay between the germline ends. The sample consisted of blood. The chain combines TRBV27 with TRBJ2-3; D is unresolved. The clonotype originates from a person aged 18-70 years in good health. The CDR3 region is CASSFVRTDTQYF. The CDR3 DNA follows: TGTGCCAGCAGTTTCGTACGAACAGATACGCAGTATTTT.